The 7 T cell receptor beta chains below were found in one sample sequenced in a study of cytomegalovirus exposure and HLA in healthy donors. The PCR made use of 60 Vbeta and 13 Jbeta primers. The method was immunoSEQ multiplex PCR; TCRdb's version includes in-frame clones alone and lacks a portion of them. This table has about 170,000 clones, around 84% appearing once. The sequenced material came from PBMCs. The receptors come from a man aged 30 to 39 in good health and CMV-seropositive.

The rearrangement links TRBV9 to TRBJ1-1, with a tentative D call TRBD1 (6 bases). Germline V gene data show CDR1 as SGDLS and CDR2 as YYNGEE. The CDR3 extends over 16 amino acids. Trimming removed 4 bases from V and 8 bases from J, with 24 bases in between. As DNA, the CDR3 is TGTGCCAGCAGCCATTCCCCCGGGGCAGGGGTAAAGGAAGCTTTCTTT. Translation gives CASSHSPGAGVKEAFF.

The chain employs TRBV15 and TRBJ2-1; 8 positions match TRBD1. Unmatched junction bases numbered 6, after V lost 0 bases and J lost 8 bases. Germline values: CDR1 LNHNV, CDR2 YYDKDF (reference sequence). This CDR3 region has 15 residues. For the CDR3, the DNA is TGTGCCACCAGCAGAGATCCGGGACAGGTCGATGAGCAGTTCTTC. The encoded protein is CATSRDPGQVDEQFF. The full variable domain, with the rest looked up from reference TRBV15 and TRBJ2-1, is DAMVIQNPRYQVTQFGKPVTLSCSQTLNHNVMYWYQQKSSQAPKLLFHYYDKDFNNEADTPDNFQSRRPNTSFCFLDIRSPGLGDTAMYLCATSRDPGQVDEQFFGPGTRLTVL.

This clone was counted a few times. The chain combines TRBV5-4 with TRBJ2-4; 7 bases align to TRBD1. V trimming: 4 bases; J trimming: 0 bases; junction bases outside the gene matches: 7. The CDR3 has 16 amino acids. Looked up from germline, CDR1 is SGHNT and CDR2 is YYREEE (reference sequence). In nucleotides, the CDR3 is TGTGCCAGCAGCCCCGGACAGGAGCGAGCCAAAAACATTCAGTACTTC. Translating gives CASSPGQERAKNIQYF.

The rearrangement joins TRBV5-4 to TRBJ1-2; 8 bases agree with TRBD1. Losses at the gene ends were 3 bases for V and 4 bases for J; bases not matched to a gene: 2. The CDR3 totals 13 residues. The V gene's germline CDR1 is SGHNT and CDR2 YYREEE (reference sequence). The CDR3 DNA sequence: TGTGCCAGCAGCTCGGACAGGGTCTATGGCTACACCTTC. Translating gives CASSSDRVYGYTF.

This chain links TRBV15 with TRBJ1-5; possible D gene TRBD1, 6 bases. The germline CDR1 and CDR2 sequences are LNHNV and YYDKDF (reference sequence). The CDR3 has 16 amino acids. Trimming pared 1 base from V and 0 bases from J, leaving 10 bases between. As DNA, the CDR3 is TGTGCCACCAGCAGAGGGGGGCGTTATAGCAATCAGCCCCAGCATTTT. This gives the protein CATSRGGRYSNQPQHF.

The rearrangement uses TRBV14 and TRBJ2-7; D perhaps matches TRBD1 (6 bases). The CDR3 length is 14 residues. The V gene's germline CDR1 is SGHDN and CDR2 FVKESK. V lost 4 bases to trimming and J lost 2 bases, with 12 bases between them. CDR3 sequence (DNA): TGTGCCAGCAGCCTCTACACAGGGCCCTACGAGCAGTACTTC. Amino acid sequence: CASSLYTGPYEQYF. Filled out from reference TRBV14 and TRBJ2-7, the complete variable domain reads EAGVTQFPSHSVIEKGQTVTLRCDPISGHDNLYWYRRVMGKEIKFLLHFVKESKQDESGMPNNRFLAERTGGTYSTLKVQPAELEDSGVYFCASSLYTGPYEQYFGPGTRLTVT.

J is TRBJ1-1 and V is TRBV29-1; 10 bases fit TRBD1. The CDR3 is 12 residues long. V trimming: 7 bases; J trimming: 9 bases; junction bases outside the gene matches: 8. Germline V gene data show CDR1 as SQVTM and CDR2 as ANQGSEA. The CDR3 region is CSAGTGDYQAFF. Here the CDR3 DNA reads TGCAGCGCAGGGACAGGGGACTATCAAGCTTTCTTT.